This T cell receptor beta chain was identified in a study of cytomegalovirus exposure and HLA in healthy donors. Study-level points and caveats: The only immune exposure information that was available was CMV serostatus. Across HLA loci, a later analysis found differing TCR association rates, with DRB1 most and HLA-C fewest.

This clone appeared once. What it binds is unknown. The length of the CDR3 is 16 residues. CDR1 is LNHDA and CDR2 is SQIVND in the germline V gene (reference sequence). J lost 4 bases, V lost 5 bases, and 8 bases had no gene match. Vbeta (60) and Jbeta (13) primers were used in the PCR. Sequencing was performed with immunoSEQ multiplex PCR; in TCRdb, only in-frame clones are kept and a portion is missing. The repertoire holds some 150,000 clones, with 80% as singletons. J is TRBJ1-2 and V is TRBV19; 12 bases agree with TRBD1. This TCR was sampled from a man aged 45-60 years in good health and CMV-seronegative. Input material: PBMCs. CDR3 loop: CASSVPGQGAFYGYTF. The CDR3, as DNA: TGTGCCAGTAGTGTACCGGGACAGGGGGCTTTCTATGGCTACACCTTC.